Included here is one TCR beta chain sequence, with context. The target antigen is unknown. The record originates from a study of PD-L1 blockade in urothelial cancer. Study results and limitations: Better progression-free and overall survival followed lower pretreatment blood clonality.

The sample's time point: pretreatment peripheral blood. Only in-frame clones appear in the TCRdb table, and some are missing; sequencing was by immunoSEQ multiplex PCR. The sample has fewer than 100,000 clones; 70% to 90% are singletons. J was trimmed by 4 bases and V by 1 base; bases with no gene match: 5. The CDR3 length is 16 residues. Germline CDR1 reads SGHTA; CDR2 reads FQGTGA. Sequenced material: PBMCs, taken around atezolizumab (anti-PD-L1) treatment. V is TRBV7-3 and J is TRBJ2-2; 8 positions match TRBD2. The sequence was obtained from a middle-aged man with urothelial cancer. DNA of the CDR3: TGTGCCAGCAGCTTAAACCCGGGAGGGCCCACCGGGGAGCTGTTTTTT. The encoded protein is CASSLNPGGPTGELFF.